Many counts were recorded for the clone carrying this T cell receptor beta chain. Its antigen is still unknown. V lost 6 bases and J lost 2; bases outside the gene matches: 7. Germline CDR1 MNHEY, CDR2 SMNVEV (reference sequence). The CDR3 consists of 15 residues. The time point: sample taken at primary tumor resection. Whole RNA came from tumor, nontumor lung or frozen PBMC and was sequenced without being sorted. Just over 70 TRACERx patients with early, untreated non-small cell lung cancer donated samples. This sample stems from a study of spatial heterogeneity in lung cancer. A distinct unique molecular identifier was carried by each TCR cDNA molecule. Each CDR3 protein gets one entry after TCRdb re-called the 5' RACE reads with MiXCR. The repertoire has around 25,000 distinct CDR3 sequences, roughly 12% of them found once; the top ten carry 25%. The study, taken as a whole, reports: Among blood samples, ubiquitous expanded tumor TCRs appeared more at resection than at follow-up.

The TCR originated in a female donor with early-stage non-small cell lung cancer. The sample in question was PBMCs, obtained at surgery. The chain recombines TRBV27 with TRBJ2-3; 8 bases are a match to TRBD2. The CDR3 DNA reads TGTGCCAGCAGAGGGGCGGGGGGCTACACAGATACGCAGTATTTT. Its protein product is CASRGAGGYTDTQYF.